The 29 T cell receptor beta chains presented below share a single source sample, sequenced in a study of shared clonotypes between healthy human individuals. This table comes from immunoSEQ multiplex PCR, and its TCRdb copy is limited to in-frame clones, with some not included. In the table there are 550,000 to 800,000 clones, about nine tenths of which are singletons. The specimen sequenced was memory CD8+ T cells from PBMCs. Noted subset: CD45RO+ cells pooled with CCR7-negative TemRA cells. These receptors were taken from a man between 18 and 29 years old in good health. Some clones in this sample may be carry-over from other donors' samples.

This rearrangement joins TRBV6-1 to TRBJ1-1; 7 bases line up with TRBD1. CDR1 and CDR2 from the germline V gene are MNHNS and SASEGT. The CDR3 runs to 15 residues. Trimming removed 0 bases from V and 4 bases from J; junction bases left unmatched: 5. The CDR3 nucleotides read TGTGCCAGCAGTGAAGCGACAGGGTGGGGCACTGAAGCTTTCTTT. Translation gives CASSEATGWGTEAFF.

The chain is built from TRBV30 and TRBJ2-1, with 9 positions matching TRBD2. Germline V gives CDR1 GTSNPN, CDR2 SVGIG (reference sequence). This CDR3 is built from 15 residues. Trimming removed 4 bases from V and 3 bases from J; junction bases left unmatched: 7. CDR3 residues: CAWNGGRAIYNEQFF. Here the CDR3 DNA reads TGTGCCTGGAATGGCGGGAGGGCTATCTACAATGAGCAGTTCTTC.

The rearrangement links TRBV19 to TRBJ1-1; D ambiguous. The V and J ends lost 6 bases and 6 bases respectively, with 11 bases between them. CDR3 length: 12 residues. Germline CDR1 LNHDA, CDR2 SQIVND (reference sequence). The CDR3 DNA is TGTGCCAGTAGCTCCGCTGGATCTGAAGCTTTCTTT. Its protein is CASSSAGSEAFF. Variable domain in full (rest from reference TRBV19 and TRBJ1-1): DGGITQSPKYLFRKEGQNVTLSCEQNLNHDAMYWYRQDPGQGLRLIYYSQIVNDFQKGDIAEGYSVSREKKESFPLTVTSAQKNPTAFYLCASSSAGSEAFFGQGTRLTVV.

The chain recombines TRBV30 with TRBJ2-7; the D is unclear. In germline, CDR1 is GTSNPN, CDR2 SVGIG (reference sequence). Trimming took 1 base from V and 2 from J, leaving 9 bases between them. The CDR3 runs 13 residues. The CDR3 region has the DNA TGTGCCTGGAGTGGGGCAGAGCCCTACGAGCAGTACTTC. This gives the protein CAWSGAEPYEQYF.

The V gene is TRBV4-3, the J gene TRBJ2-3; 8 bases agree with TRBD2. V shed 3 bases, J shed 6 bases, and the junction held 8 bases outside the gene matches. CDR1 and CDR2 from the germline V gene are LGHNA and YSLEER. The CDR3 runs to 15 residues. CDR3 nucleotide sequence: TGCGCCAGCAGCCATATAGCGGGAAGTGTGGATACGCAGTATTTT. This codes for CASSHIAGSVDTQYF.

This clone occurred once. This sequence joins TRBV27 and TRBJ2-4, with a tentative D call TRBD2 (6 bases). V was shortened by 5 bases and J by 0 bases, with 20 bases between the two germline ends. CDR3 size: 18 residues. Looked up from germline, CDR1 is MNHEY and CDR2 is SMNVEV (reference sequence). This CDR3 is CASSPLRVRGIAKNIQYF. The DNA of the CDR3 is TGTGCCAGCAGTCCCTTGCGGGTTCGGGGGATAGCCAAAAACATTCAGTACTTC.

The chain couples TRBV10-3 to TRBJ2-2, with D uncertain. CDR1 is ENHRY, CDR2 SYGVKD, per germline. V was cut by 10 bases and J by 0 bases, with 12 bases left in between. The CDR3 totals 14 residues. The CDR3 bases are TGTGCCACCTCAACTATTACGAACACCGGGGAGCTGTTTTTT. This sequence encodes CATSTITNTGELFF.

The chain is built from TRBV30 and TRBJ2-1; 10 nucleotides match TRBD2. Per the germline V gene, CDR1 is GTSNPN and CDR2 is SVGIG (reference sequence). This CDR3 contains 15 residues. The junction had 9 bases not matched to a gene; V was cut back by 6 bases and J by 4 bases. The CDR3 DNA reads TGTGCCTGTTGGACAGGACTAGCGGAGTACAATGAGCAGTTCTTC. Translating it yields CACWTGLAEYNEQFF.

The chain has TRBV20-1 and TRBJ2-5, with D tentatively TRBD2 (5 bases). This CDR3 contains 11 residues. The ends were cut back, 7 bases at V and 2 bases at J, with 8 bases in the middle. CDR1 is DFQATT, CDR2 SNEGSKA, per germline (reference sequence). This chain's CDR3 is CSVRRQETQYF. CDR3 coding DNA: TGCAGTGTTCGGAGGCAAGAGACCCAGTACTTC.

The rearrangement uses TRBV28 and TRBJ2-7; TRBD1 might be the D (6 bases). The length of the CDR3 is 15 residues. CDR1 and CDR2 from the germline V gene are MDHEN and SYDVKM. Trimming cost V 2 bases and J 7 bases, with 18 bases left between them. In DNA form, the CDR3 reads TGTGCCAGCAGTTTAGTGGTGGGGGCCAGTGGGGAGCAGTACTTC. Translated, it gives CASSLVVGASGEQYF.

The chain carries TRBV11-2 and TRBJ2-7; D may be TRBD2 (5 bases). Germline CDR1 reads SGHAT; CDR2 reads FQNNGV. The CDR3 has 14 residues. V shed 8 bases and J shed 2 bases, with 16 bases lying between them. This chain's CDR3 is CASERFPGPYEQYF. The DNA for the CDR3 is TGTGCCAGCGAGCGGTTCCCTGGGCCCTACGAGCAGTACTTC.

The chain recombines TRBV2 with TRBJ1-6; D gene unclear. Germline values: CDR1 SNHLY, CDR2 FYNNEI. Trimming removed 1 base from V and 8 bases from J, with 6 bases in between. This CDR3 is 13 amino acids long. The CDR3 sequence is CASSEVGYSPLHF. CDR3 nucleotides: TGTGCCAGCAGTGAAGTGGGATATTCACCCCTCCACTTT.

The rearrangement links TRBV7-9 to TRBJ2-7; 7 bases agree with TRBD1. CDR1 and CDR2 (germline): SEHNR, FQNEAQ (reference sequence). V was clipped by 5 bases and J by 0 bases; unmatched bases: 4. The CDR3 has 14 residues. The CDR3 sequence is CASSVTGSSYEQYF. The CDR3 coding sequence is TGTGCCAGCAGCGTGACAGGGTCCTCCTACGAGCAGTACTTC. Filled out from reference TRBV7-9 and TRBJ2-7, the complete variable domain reads DTGVSQNPRHKITKRGQNVTFRCDPISEHNRLYWYRQTLGQGPEFLTYFQNEAQLEKSRLLSDRFSAERPKGSFSTLEIQRTEQGDSAMYLCASSVTGSSYEQYFGPGTRLTVT.

This clone has only one observation. The V call is TRBV15, the J call TRBJ2-7, with D perhaps TRBD1 (5 bases). V lost 3 bases to trimming and J lost 2 bases, with 8 bases between them. This CDR3 spans 13 amino acids. CDR1 is LNHNV, CDR2 YYDKDF, per germline (reference sequence). CDR3 in amino acids: CATSSMTAYEQYF. DNA for the CDR3: TGTGCCACCAGCAGTATGACAGCCTACGAGCAGTACTTC.

The rearrangement uses TRBV19 and TRBJ1-2, with D tentatively TRBD1 (6 bases). The V end was cut by 7 bases, the J end by 8 bases, with 14 bases between. The CDR3 spans 12 residues. The germline V gene encodes CDR1 LNHDA and CDR2 SQIVND (reference sequence). The CDR3 spells CASNLGGLGYTF. Written as DNA, the CDR3 is TGTGCCAGTAACCTGGGGGGGCTGGGCTACACCTTC.

Concerning this clone: The same CDR3 is also encoded by other DNA sequences in this sample. This rearrangement joins TRBV7-9 to TRBJ1-1, with D unresolved. The germline CDR1 and CDR2 sequences are SEHNR and FQNEAQ (reference sequence). The CDR3 extends over 14 amino acids. Trimming pared 5 bases from V and 1 base from J, leaving 11 bases between. For the CDR3, the DNA is TGTGCCAGCAGCCCCGACATACGGAACACTGAAGCTTTCTTT. Translating it yields CASSPDIRNTEAFF.

The chain employs TRBV5-6 and TRBJ2-1, with a weak D call TRBD2 (6 bases). V was shortened by 0 bases and J by 1 base, with 11 bases between the two germline ends. The CDR3 totals 16 residues. The germline CDR1 and CDR2 sequences are SGHDT and YYEEEE. CDR3 amino acids: CASSLDPGLSYNEQFF. CDR3 nucleotides: TGTGCCAGCAGCTTGGATCCGGGACTGTCCTACAATGAGCAGTTCTTC.

The chain links TRBV10-1 to TRBJ2-7; tentative D call: TRBD1 (5 bases). The CDR3 loop spans 14 amino acids. Germline V lookup: CDR1 WNHNN, CDR2 SYGVQD (reference sequence). Trimming removed 9 bases from V and 2 bases from J, with 17 bases in between. The CDR3 coding sequence is TGCGCCAGTAGTTTAGACAGAGATACCTACGAGCAGTACTTC. Its translation is CASSLDRDTYEQYF.

The chain combines TRBV5-1 with TRBJ1-4; 8 positions match TRBD1. CDR1 is SGHRS, CDR2 YFSETQ, per germline. V was pared by 7 bases and J by 4 bases, with 6 bases of the junction left unmatched. The CDR3 covers 14 residues. CDR3 sequence reads: CASSVQGDNEKLFF. The DNA of the CDR3 is TGCGCCAGCTCCGTACAGGGGGATAATGAAAAACTGTTTTTT.

The CDR3 nucleotides are TGTGCCAGTAGTATCCTGTTCCCGGCCCGGGGAGATACGCAGTATTTT. It yields the protein CASSILFPARGDTQYF. The chain has TRBV19 and TRBJ2-3; possible D gene TRBD2, 5 bases. Germline CDR1 and CDR2: LNHDA and SQIVND (reference sequence). This CDR3 is built from 16 residues. Trimming left V 3 bases short and J 5 bases short, with 18 bases between.

This chain joins TRBV4-1 and TRBJ2-5, with D uncertain. Germline assignment: CDR1 MGHRA and CDR2 YSYEKL. With 2 bases removed from V and 2 bases from J, the gap between germline ends came to 12 bases. This CDR3 spans 15 amino acids. CDR3 sequence: CASSQPRINQETQYF. The DNA of the CDR3 is TGCGCCAGCAGCCAACCGCGGATTAATCAAGAGACCCAGTACTTC.

The V call is TRBV7-9, the J call TRBJ2-1; the D gene is possibly TRBD2 (6 bases). Germline CDR1 and CDR2: SEHNR and FQNEAQ (reference sequence). Trimming took off 2 bases at V and 8 bases at J, with 10 bases between the two ends. CDR3 length: 13 amino acids. CDR3 protein: CASSLTPGDEQFF. In DNA form, the CDR3 reads TGTGCCAGCAGCTTAACGCCGGGGGATGAGCAGTTCTTC. The variable domain in full, with the rest retrieved from reference TRBV7-9 and TRBJ2-1, is DTGVSQNPRHKITKRGQNVTFRCDPISEHNRLYWYRQTLGQGPEFLTYFQNEAQLEKSRLLSDRFSAERPKGSFSTLEIQRTEQGDSAMYLCASSLTPGDEQFFGPGTRLTVL.

This chain uses TRBV29-1 with TRBJ2-7; 9 bases align to TRBD1. V shed 7 bases and J 3 bases; nucleotides not matched to a gene: 4. CDR1 is SQVTM and CDR2 is ANQGSEA in the germline V gene. The CDR3 sequence is 12 residues long. As DNA, the CDR3 is TGCAGCGCCCGGACAGGGGTCTACGAGCAGTACTTC. Its translation is CSARTGVYEQYF.

J is TRBJ2-3 and V is TRBV5-4, with unresolved D. Trimming shortened V by 2 bases and J by 6 bases, and 4 bases separated the two germline ends. The germline V gene has CDR1 SGHNT and CDR2 YYREEE (reference sequence). The CDR3 has 11 residues. For the CDR3, the DNA is TGTGCCAGCAGCTTTCTGGATACGCAGTATTTT. Encoded protein: CASSFLDTQYF.

The CDR3 DNA sequence: TGTGCCAGCAGGCGACAGGGCGGATATGGCTACACCTTC. Protein sequence: CASRRQGGYGYTF. The genes are TRBV27 and TRBJ1-2; TRBD1 agrees at 7 bases. The length of the CDR3 is 13 residues. From germline, CDR1 is MNHEY and CDR2 SMNVEV (reference sequence). With 6 bases clipped from V and 5 bases from J, the junction kept 6 bases outside the gene matches.

The chain joins TRBV14 to TRBJ1-2; 10 bases match TRBD1. This CDR3 contains 16 residues. V was pared by 3 bases and J by 8 bases, with 12 bases of the junction left unmatched. The V gene's germline CDR1 is SGHDN and CDR2 FVKESK. The CDR3 DNA reads as TGTGCCAGCAGCCAGTACCCGACAGGGGGCGCGGAAGGCTACACCTTC. It translates to CASSQYPTGGAEGYTF.

This CDR3 reads CASSPFEKSTYEQYF. The CDR3 nucleotides read TGTGCCAGCAGTCCCTTTGAGAAATCTACCTACGAGCAGTACTTC. J is TRBJ2-7 and V is TRBV7-9; D unresolved. The length of the CDR3 is 15 residues. The V gene's germline CDR1 is SEHNR and CDR2 FQNEAQ (reference sequence). Deletions cut 6 bases from V and 2 bases from J, with 17 bases between.

The rearrangement uses TRBV6-1 and TRBJ1-5; the D gene is possibly TRBD1 (5 bases). This CDR3 has 15 residues. Trimming took off 5 bases at V and 2 bases at J, with 13 bases between the two ends. The V gene's germline CDR1 is MNHNS and CDR2 SASEGT. The chain's CDR3 is CASSRADRRNQPQHF. CDR3 coding DNA: TGTGCCAGCAGTCGAGCTGACAGACGCAATCAGCCCCAGCATTTT.

V usage is TRBV2 and J usage is TRBJ2-3, with D uncertain. V lost 7 bases and J lost 0, with 11 bases in between. This CDR3 spans 14 amino acids. In germline, CDR1 is SNHLY, CDR2 FYNNEI. In nucleotides, the CDR3 is TGTGCCAGCATCGGCGGCCCAAGCACAGATACGCAGTATTTT. It encodes CASIGGPSTDTQYF.